This is a list of T cell receptor beta chains from one sample in a study of blood T cell repertoires in COVID-19. TCRdb's table, derived via immunoSEQ multiplex PCR, lists solely in-frame clones and lacks some. The sample shows more than 100,000 clones, about two thirds of them seen only once. The sample consisted of peripheral blood. The receptors derive from a human donor with acute or convalescent COVID-19. The donor label of this sample is uncertain. Both conserved end residues are part of each CDR3. The order of the fields is J gene, D gene, clone size, V gene, CDR3 DNA, CDR3 protein. A D gene is named only where the DNA matches it firmly. Size is omitted from some rows. Given values are once, few, many or a class for expanded clones.

TRBJ1-1 | TRBD1 | - | TRBV28 | TGTGCCAGCGGGACAGGGGCGACTGAAGCTTTCTTT | CASGTGATEAFF
TRBJ2-5 | - | - | TRBV5-6 | TGTGCCAGCAGCTTGGCTGCACCCGGGACCCAGTACTTC | CASSLAAPGTQYF
TRBJ2-7 | TRBD2 | - | TRBV18 | TGTGCCAGCTCACCGTCGGCGGGGGGGCTCTCCTACGAGCAGTACTTC | CASSPSAGGLSYEQYF
TRBJ1-2 | - | once | TRBV19 | TGTGCCAGTTCCTATCTTAACTATGGCTACACCTTC | CASSYLNYGYTF
TRBJ1-6 | - | - | TRBV4-1 | TGCGCCAGCAGCCAAGATTCGGCACGGACGGGGAATTCACCCCTCCACTTT | CASSQDSARTGNSPLHF
TRBJ2-7 | - | - | TRBV18 | TGTGCCAGCTCTCTTCAAGGGGGGGTCGGCGAGCAGTACTTC | CASSLQGGVGEQYF
TRBJ2-7 | - | few | TRBV10-3 | TGTGCCATCAGCTTCAGGGAACCCCCCTACGAGCAGTACTTC | CAISFREPPYEQYF
TRBJ1-1 | - | - | TRBV5-1 | TGCGCCAGCTCAGAGGCTTCTGCGGGGGGCACTGAAGCTTTCTTT | CASSEASAGGTEAFF
TRBJ2-7 | TRBD1 | few | TRBV5-1 | TGCGCCAGCAGCTGGGGACAGGGGGCAACCTACGAGCAGTACTTC | CASSWGQGATYEQYF
TRBJ1-2 | TRBD1 | - | TRBV11-2 | TGTGCCAGCAGCCTAGTCCCAGGGGGGACCTATGGCTACACCTTC | CASSLVPGGTYGYTF
TRBJ2-1 | TRBD2 | - | TRBV7-9 | TGTGCCAGCAGCCCCTGGCCGGGACTAGCGGGGGTTGAGCAGTTCTTC | CASSPWPGLAGVEQFF
TRBJ2-2 | TRBD2 | once | TRBV27 | TGTGCCAGCAGTTTAGAGCCTAGCGGGGCGATCACCGGGGAGCTGTTTTTT | CASSLEPSGAITGELFF
TRBJ2-2 | - | - | TRBV5-5 | TGTGCCAGCAGCCCGGGGGGGGAGCTGTTTTTT | CASSPGGELFF
TRBJ1-2 | - | - | TRBV11-2 | TGTGCCAGCAGCTTTCGACAGGTCCATGGCTACACCTTC | CASSFRQVHGYTF
TRBJ1-1 | TRBD1 | - | TRBV6-5 | TGTGCCAGCAGTTACTCGGGACAGGGTGCTGAAGCTTTCTTT | CASSYSGQGAEAFF
TRBJ1-5 | TRBD1 | - | TRBV4-1 | TGCGCCAGCAGCCACCTAGATTGGAGACAGGGTGATGAAAGCAATCAGCCCCAGCATTTT | CASSHLDWRQGDESNQPQHF
TRBJ1-2 | TRBD1 | - | TRBV7-9 | TGTGCCAGCAGCTTAGGAGGGGGACAGGGGAGAGGCTACACCTTC | CASSLGGGQGRGYTF
TRBJ2-1 | TRBD2 | once | TRBV9 | TGTGCCAGCAGCGTAGAAGCGGGGGGGCCTGATGAGCAGTTCTTC | CASSVEAGGPDEQFF
TRBJ2-1 | TRBD1 | - | TRBV5-1 | TGCGCCAGCAGCCGGGGACAGTCCTACAATGAGCAGTTCTTC | CASSRGQSYNEQFF
TRBJ1-2 | - | - | TRBV5-1 | TGCGCCAGCAGCTCCACGGGGGCTAACTATGGCTACACCTTC | CASSSTGANYGYTF
TRBJ2-5 | TRBD1 | - | TRBV9 | TGTGCCAGCACCAAAACAGGGGACGGCCAAGAGACCCAGTACTTC | CASTKTGDGQETQYF
TRBJ1-4 | - | - | TRBV25-1 | TGTGCCAGCAGTAAGGGGGTTGCAACTAATGAAAAACTGTTTTTT | CASSKGVATNEKLFF
TRBJ1-1 | TRBD1 | once | TRBV5-1 | TGCGCCAGCAGCCCAAGACAGGGAGCCATGGTGAACACTGAAGCTTTCTTT | CASSPRQGAMVNTEAFF
TRBJ2-1 | TRBD2 | few | TRBV3-1/TRBV3-2 | TGTGCCAGCAGCCAAGACACAGCGGGGTACAATGAGCAGTTCTTC | CASSQDTAGYNEQFF
TRBJ2-1 | - | - | TRBV5-1 | TGCGCCAGCACGGCAGGGTTAGTATCCTACAATGAGCAGTTCTTC | CASTAGLVSYNEQFF
TRBJ2-7 | - | - | TRBV6-5 | TGTGCCAGCAGCCGACCTAGGACGGGAGCCTACGAGCAGTACTTC | CASSRPRTGAYEQYF
TRBJ1-4 | - | - | TRBV18 | TGTGCCAGCTCACCAAAGGCAGGGTCTAATGAAAAACTGTTTTTT | CASSPKAGSNEKLFF
TRBJ1-1 | - | - | TRBV7-5 | TGTGCCAGAAGCTTAGCTTTACTGGACAGGGCTGAGACTGAAGCTTTCTTT | CARSLALLDRAETEAFF
TRBJ2-5 | - | - | TRBV25-1 | TGTGCCAGCAGTGAACCCAGGGTCGGGGAGACCCAGTACTTC | CASSEPRVGETQYF
TRBJ2-6 | - | - | TRBV10-3 | TGTGCCATCAGTGAATTTTACGTGGCTTCCTCTGGGGCCAACGTCCTGACTTTC | CAISEFYVASSGANVLTF
TRBJ1-6 | - | - | TRBV19 | TGTGCCAGTAGCGGGGAGTTCGGGGCCCTCCACTTT | CASSGEFGALHF
TRBJ2-1 | - | - | TRBV9 | TGTGCCAGCAGCGTAGGGTACTCCGCCGGGAATGAGCAGTTCTTC | CASSVGYSAGNEQFF
TRBJ2-2 | - | - | TRBV5-4 | TGTGCCAGCAGCTTGGCTGGGGGGGGGCGGACCGGGGAGCTGTTTTTT | CASSLAGGGRTGELFF
TRBJ2-1 | TRBD2 | - | TRBV24-1 | TGTGCCACCAGTGACTCGCGGGGGAGAGAGCAGTTCTTC | CATSDSRGREQFF
TRBJ2-7 | TRBD2 | - | TRBV19 | TGTGCCAGTAGTAAAAGGGGAGGGGACGAGCAGTACTTC | CASSKRGGDEQYF
TRBJ1-2 | - | - | TRBV5-1 | TGCGCCAGCAGCCTCGGCGGGGGGGATTTGCGCGGCTACACCTTC | CASSLGGGDLRGYTF
TRBJ2-7 | - | many | TRBV29-1 | TGCAGCGCCCGACGACAGGATTGGGACGAGCAGTACTTC | CSARRQDWDEQYF
TRBJ2-1 | - | - | TRBV28 | TGTGCCACCTTTTACAATGAGCAGTTCTTC | CATFYNEQFF
TRBJ1-1 | - | - | TRBV12-3/TRBV12-4 | TGTGCCAGCAGTTTCGACAGTTATGAAGCTTTCTTT | CASSFDSYEAFF
TRBJ1-4 | - | - | TRBV28 | TGTGCCAGCAGTTTGGGGCGATCTAATGAAAAACTGTTTTTT | CASSLGRSNEKLFF
TRBJ2-4 | TRBD1 | - | TRBV19 | TGTGCCAGTGAACCCGGACAGGTGGGGAACATTCAGTACTTC | CASEPGQVGNIQYF
TRBJ1-1 | - | - | TRBV28 | TGTGCCAGCAGGGGACTGCTGAACACTGAAGCTTTCTTT | CASRGLLNTEAFF
TRBJ1-6 | - | medium-sized | TRBV24-1 | TGTGCCACCAGTGCAACAGGTTATTCACCCCTCCACTTT | CATSATGYSPLHF
TRBJ1-4 | TRBD1 | - | TRBV12-3/TRBV12-4 | TGTGCCAGCAGAGGACAGGCCTCTGAAAAACTGTTTTTT | CASRGQASEKLFF
TRBJ1-4 | - | - | TRBV30 | TGTGCCTGGAGTCCAACGAAGGGGGTTGTTGAAAAACTGTTTTTT | CAWSPTKGVVEKLFF
TRBJ2-3 | - | - | TRBV9 | TGTGCCAGCAGCGCTAGCGAGCGAAACACAGATACGCAGTATTTT | CASSASERNTDTQYF
TRBJ1-1 | - | - | TRBV5-6 | TGTGCCAGCAGCTATATGACAACATTAAACACTGAAGCTTTCTTT | CASSYMTTLNTEAFF
TRBJ1-5 | - | - | TRBV15 | TGTGCCACCAGCAGAGATTGGGGGCCCAATCAGCCCCAGCATTTT | CATSRDWGPNQPQHF
TRBJ2-3 | - | - | TRBV5-1 | TGCGCCAGCATGTCGCGAGGAGGCACAGATACGCAGTATTTT | CASMSRGGTDTQYF
TRBJ1-3 | TRBD1 | - | TRBV19 | TGTGCCAGCGCACAGGGGGCGGCTGGAAACACCATATATTTT | CASAQGAAGNTIYF
TRBJ1-5 | - | - | TRBV29-1 | TGCAGCGTGGCAGTGGGGGGGCGCGGTCAGCCCCAGCATTTT | CSVAVGGRGQPQHF
TRBJ2-3 | TRBD2 | - | TRBV6-2/TRBV6-3 | TGTGCCAGCAGTTATTCTCGGACTAGCGGGACAGATACGCAGTATTTT | CASSYSRTSGTDTQYF
TRBJ1-4 | - | - | TRBV28 | TGTGCCAGCTCCCAGGGTAATGAAAAACTGTTTTTT | CASSQGNEKLFF
TRBJ2-1 | - | - | TRBV12-3/TRBV12-4 | TGTGCCAGCATCAATTGGAGGCATGAGCAGTTCTTC | CASINWRHEQFF
TRBJ2-5 | TRBD2 | few | TRBV5-1 | TGCGCCAGCAGCTTGTCTCCGGGGGGGCAGGAGACCCAGTACTTC | CASSLSPGGQETQYF
TRBJ1-4 | TRBD1 | once | TRBV18 | TGTGCCAGCTCACCGCGACAGGGGAAGAATGAAAAACTGTTTTTT | CASSPRQGKNEKLFF
TRBJ2-1 | TRBD2 | - | TRBV2 | TGTGCCAGCGAGGGGCTAGCGGGGGGTGAAGAGCAGTTCTTC | CASEGLAGGEEQFF